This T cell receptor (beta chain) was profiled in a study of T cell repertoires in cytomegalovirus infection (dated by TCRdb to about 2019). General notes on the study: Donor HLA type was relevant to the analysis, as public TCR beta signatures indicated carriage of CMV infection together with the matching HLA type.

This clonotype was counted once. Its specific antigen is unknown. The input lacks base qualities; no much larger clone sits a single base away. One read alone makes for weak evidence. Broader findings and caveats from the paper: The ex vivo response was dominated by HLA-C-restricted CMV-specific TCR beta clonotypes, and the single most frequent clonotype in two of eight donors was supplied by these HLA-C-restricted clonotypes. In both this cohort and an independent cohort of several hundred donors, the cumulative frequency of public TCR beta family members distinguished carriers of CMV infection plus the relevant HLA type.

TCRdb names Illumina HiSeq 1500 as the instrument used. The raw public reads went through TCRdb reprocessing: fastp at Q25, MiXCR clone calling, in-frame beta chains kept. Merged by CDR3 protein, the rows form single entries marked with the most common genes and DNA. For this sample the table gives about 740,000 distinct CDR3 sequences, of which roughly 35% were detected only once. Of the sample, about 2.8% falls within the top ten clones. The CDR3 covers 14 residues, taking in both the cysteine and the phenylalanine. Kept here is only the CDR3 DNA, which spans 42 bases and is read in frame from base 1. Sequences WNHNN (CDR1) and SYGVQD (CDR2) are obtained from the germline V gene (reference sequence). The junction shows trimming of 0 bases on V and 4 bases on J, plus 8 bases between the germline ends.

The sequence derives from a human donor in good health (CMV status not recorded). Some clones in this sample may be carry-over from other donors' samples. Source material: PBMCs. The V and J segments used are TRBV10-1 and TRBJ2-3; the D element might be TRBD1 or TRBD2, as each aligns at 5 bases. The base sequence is TGCGCCAGCAGTGAGTCCAGAGGGGCAGATACGCAGTATTTT. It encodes CASSESRGADTQYF.